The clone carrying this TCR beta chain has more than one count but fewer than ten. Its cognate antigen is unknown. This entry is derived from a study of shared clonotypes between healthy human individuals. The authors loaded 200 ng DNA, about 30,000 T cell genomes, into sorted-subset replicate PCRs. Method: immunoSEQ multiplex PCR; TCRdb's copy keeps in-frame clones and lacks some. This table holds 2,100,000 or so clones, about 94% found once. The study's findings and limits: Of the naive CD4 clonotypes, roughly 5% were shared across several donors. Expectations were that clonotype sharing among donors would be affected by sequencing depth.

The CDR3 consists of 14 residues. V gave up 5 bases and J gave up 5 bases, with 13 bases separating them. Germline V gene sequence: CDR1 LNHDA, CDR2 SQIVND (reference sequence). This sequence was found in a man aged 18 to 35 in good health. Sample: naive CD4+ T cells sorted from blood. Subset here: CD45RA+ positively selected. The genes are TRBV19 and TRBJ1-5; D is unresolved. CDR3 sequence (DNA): TGTGCCAGTAGTTCCACAACAATCGATCAGCCCCAGCATTTT. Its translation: CASSSTTIDQPQHF.